The clone carrying this T cell receptor (beta chain) was detected only a few times. The sample originates from a study of T-cell reconstitution after alpha-beta-depleted transplantation in children. Unique molecular identifiers were incorporated during preparation of the TCRbeta library. One entry per CDR3 protein results from TCRdb running MiXCR on the PCR reads. This sample has 500,000 to 600,000 distinct CDR3 sequences, with 15% to 20% found just once. CDR3 size: 14 residues. Trimming cost V 0 bases and J 7 bases, with 14 bases left between them. Germline V gene sequence: CDR1 SGHRS, CDR2 YFSETQ. V gene TRBV5-1 combines with J gene TRBJ2-7; D is perhaps TRBD1 (6 bases). The sequence came from a human donor who donated a stem cell graft to a child with acute lymphoblastic leukemia. This specimen consisted of PBMCs from the stem cell graft donor, obtained from the stem cell graft. Here the CDR3 reads CASSLVGQSREQYF. CDR3 DNA sequence: TGCGCCAGCAGCTTGGTGGGACAATCGAGGGAGCAGTACTTC. The full variable domain, with the rest looked up from reference TRBV5-1 and TRBJ2-7, is KAGVTQTPRYLIKTRGQQVTLSCSPISGHRSVSWYQQTPGQGLQFLFEYFSETQRNKGNFPGRFSGRQFSNSRSEMNVSTLELGDSALYLCASSLVGQSREQYFGPGTRLTVT.